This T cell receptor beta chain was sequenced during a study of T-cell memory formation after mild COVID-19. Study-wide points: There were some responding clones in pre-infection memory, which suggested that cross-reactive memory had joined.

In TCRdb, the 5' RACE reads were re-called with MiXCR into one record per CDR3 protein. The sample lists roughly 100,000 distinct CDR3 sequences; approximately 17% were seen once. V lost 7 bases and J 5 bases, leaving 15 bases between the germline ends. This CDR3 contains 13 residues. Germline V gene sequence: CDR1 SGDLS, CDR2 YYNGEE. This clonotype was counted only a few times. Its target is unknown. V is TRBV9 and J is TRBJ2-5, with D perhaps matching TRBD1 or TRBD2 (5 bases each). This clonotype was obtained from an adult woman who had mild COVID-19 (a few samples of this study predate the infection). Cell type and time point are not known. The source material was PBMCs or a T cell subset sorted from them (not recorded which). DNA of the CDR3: TGTGCCAGCGGGCCGGGGACGGGGGAGACCCAGTACTTC. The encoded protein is CASGPGTGETQYF. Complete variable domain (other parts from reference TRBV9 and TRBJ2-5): DSGVTQTPKHLITATGQRVTLRCSPRSGDLSVYWYQQSLDQGLQFLIQYYNGEERAKGNILERFSAQQFPDLHSELNLSSLELGDSALYFCASGPGTGETQYFGPGTRLLVL.